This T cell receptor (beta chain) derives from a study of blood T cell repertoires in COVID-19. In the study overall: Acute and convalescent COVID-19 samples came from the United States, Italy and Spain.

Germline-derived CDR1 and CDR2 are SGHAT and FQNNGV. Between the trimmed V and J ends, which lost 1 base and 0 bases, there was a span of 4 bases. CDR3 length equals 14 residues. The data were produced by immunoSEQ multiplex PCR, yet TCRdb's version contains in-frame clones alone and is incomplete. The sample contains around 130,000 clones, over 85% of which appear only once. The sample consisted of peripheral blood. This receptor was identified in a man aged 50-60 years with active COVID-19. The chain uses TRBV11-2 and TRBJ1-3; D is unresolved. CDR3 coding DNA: TGTGCCAGCAGCTTAGGCGGCTCTGGAAACACCATATATTTT. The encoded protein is CASSLGGSGNTIYF.